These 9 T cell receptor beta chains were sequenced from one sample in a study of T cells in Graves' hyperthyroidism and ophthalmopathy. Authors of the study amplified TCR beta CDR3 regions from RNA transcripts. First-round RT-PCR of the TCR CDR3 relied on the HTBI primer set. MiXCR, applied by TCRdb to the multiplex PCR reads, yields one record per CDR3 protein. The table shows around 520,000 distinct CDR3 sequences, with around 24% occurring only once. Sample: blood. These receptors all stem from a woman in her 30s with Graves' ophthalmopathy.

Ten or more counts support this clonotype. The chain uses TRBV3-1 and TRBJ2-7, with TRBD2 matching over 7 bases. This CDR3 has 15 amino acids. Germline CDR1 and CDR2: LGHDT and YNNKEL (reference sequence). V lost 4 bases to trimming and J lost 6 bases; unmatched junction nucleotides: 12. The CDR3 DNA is TGTGCCAGCAGCCCATACGAGCGGGGAATGGTCGAGCAGTACTTC. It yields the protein CASSPYERGMVEQYF.

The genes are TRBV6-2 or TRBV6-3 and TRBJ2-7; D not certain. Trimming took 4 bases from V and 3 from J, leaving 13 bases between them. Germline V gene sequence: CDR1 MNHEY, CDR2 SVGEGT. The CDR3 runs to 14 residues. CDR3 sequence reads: CASSSDGSYYEQYF. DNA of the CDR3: TGTGCCAGCAGTTCAGACGGATCCTACTACGAGCAGTACTTC.

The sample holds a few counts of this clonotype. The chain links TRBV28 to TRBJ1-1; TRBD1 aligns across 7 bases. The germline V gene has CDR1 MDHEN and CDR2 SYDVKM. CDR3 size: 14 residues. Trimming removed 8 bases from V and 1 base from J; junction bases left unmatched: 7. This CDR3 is CASSETGSNTEAFF. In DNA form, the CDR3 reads TGTGCCAGCTCAGAGACAGGGTCGAACACTGAAGCTTTCTTT. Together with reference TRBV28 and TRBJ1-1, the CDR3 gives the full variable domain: DVKVTQSSRYLVKRTGEKVFLECVQDMDHENMFWYRQDPGLGLRLIYFSYDVKMKEKGDIPEGYSVSREKKERFSLILESASTNQTSMYLCASSETGSNTEAFFGQGTRLTVV.

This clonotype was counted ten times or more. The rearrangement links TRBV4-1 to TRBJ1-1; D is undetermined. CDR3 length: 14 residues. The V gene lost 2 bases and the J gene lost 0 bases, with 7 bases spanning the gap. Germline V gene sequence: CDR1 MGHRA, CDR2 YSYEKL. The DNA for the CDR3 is TGCGCCAGCAGCCAACCGGCAATGAACACTGAAGCTTTCTTT. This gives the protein CASSQPAMNTEAFF.

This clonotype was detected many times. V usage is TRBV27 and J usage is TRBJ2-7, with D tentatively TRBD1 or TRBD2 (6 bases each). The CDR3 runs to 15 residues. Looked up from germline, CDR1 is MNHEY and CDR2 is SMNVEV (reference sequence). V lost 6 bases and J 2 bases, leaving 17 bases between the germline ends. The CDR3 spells CASSFDSGEAYEQYF. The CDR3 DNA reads TGTGCCAGCAGCTTCGACTCAGGGGAGGCCTACGAGCAGTACTTC.

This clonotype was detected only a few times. CDR3 nucleotides: TGCAGTGCTCGATCAAACAGGGTCGCAGAGACCCAGTACTTC. This translates into CSARSNRVAETQYF. The V and J genes are TRBV20-1 and TRBJ2-5; a possible D gene is TRBD1 (6 bases). Germline V gives CDR1 DFQATT, CDR2 SNEGSKA (reference sequence). The germline V and J ends were trimmed by 5 bases and 4 bases, with 17 bases remaining between them. The CDR3 is 14 residues long.

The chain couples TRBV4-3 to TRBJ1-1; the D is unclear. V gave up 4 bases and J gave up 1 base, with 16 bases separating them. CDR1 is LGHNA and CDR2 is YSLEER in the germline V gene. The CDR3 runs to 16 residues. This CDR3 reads CASSPISTTANTEAFF. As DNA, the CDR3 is TGCGCCAGCAGCCCCATCAGCACCACAGCGAACACTGAAGCTTTCTTT.

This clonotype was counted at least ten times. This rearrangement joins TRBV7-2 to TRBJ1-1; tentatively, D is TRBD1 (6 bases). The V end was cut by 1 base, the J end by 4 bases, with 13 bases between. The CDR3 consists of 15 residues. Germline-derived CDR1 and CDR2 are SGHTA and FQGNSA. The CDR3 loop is CASSLGGFRGTEAFF. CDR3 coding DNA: TGTGCCAGCAGCTTAGGAGGTTTCAGGGGCACTGAAGCTTTCTTT.

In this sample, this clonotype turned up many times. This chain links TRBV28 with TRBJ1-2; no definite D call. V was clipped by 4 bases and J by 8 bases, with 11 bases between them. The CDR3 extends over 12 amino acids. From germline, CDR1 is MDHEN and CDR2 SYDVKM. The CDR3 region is CASSSRSRGYTF. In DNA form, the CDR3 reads TGTGCCAGCAGTTCCAGGAGTAGGGGCTACACCTTC.